This note documents a single T cell receptor (beta chain) sequence. The data originate from a study of blood T cell repertoires in COVID-19. For the study at large: From the United States, Italy and Spain came samples of acute and convalescent COVID-19.

Authors' processing steps: Researchers report that nucleated cell counts were estimated from reference gene primer amplification. Using immunoSEQ multiplex PCR, the repertoire was profiled, and TCRdb retains in-frame clones only, with some absent. V and J calls and clone size follow that table, whereas D and trimming were derived from the DNA. The profile covers roughly 220,000 clones, with around 84% appearing a single time and roughly 1.4% taken by the ten largest. CDR3 length equals 15 residues. In germline, CDR1 is KGHSH, CDR2 LQKENI. After removal of 6 bases from V and 6 bases from J, the junction contained 11 bases not matched to a gene.

This chain uses TRBV18 with TRBJ2-1; 7 bases are a match to TRBD1. The sequencing input was peripheral blood. The TCR comes from a woman in her thirties or forties who had recovered from COVID-19. The CDR3 loop reads CASSLGRQGPNEQFF. The DNA of the CDR3 is TGTGCCAGCTCCCTTGGAAGACAGGGACCCAATGAGCAGTTCTTC.